This TCR beta chain was sequenced during a study of molecular identifiers for immune sequencing clone quantification. TCRdb called the PCR reads again in MiXCR, with one record for every CDR3 protein. The sample yields about 320,000 distinct CDR3 sequences, roughly 23% seen once. Overall study results and limits: Highly expanded clone sizes could be underestimated by identical TCR molecules that share a barcode. Detecting spiked Jurkat TCR RNA from one cell among roughly 1 million naive cells was reportedly possible.

In this sample, this clonotype turned up a few times. Its target is unknown. The V end was cut by 2 bases, the J end by 6 bases, with 17 bases between. Germline loops: CDR1 GTSNPN, CDR2 SVGIG (reference sequence). The CDR3 runs 15 residues. Sequenced sample: naive CD8+ T cells from blood, with Jurkat cell RNA spiked in. The subset here: FACS-sorted CD8+CD4-CCR7+CD45RA+ naive T cells. The V call is TRBV30, the J call TRBJ2-1; weak D call: TRBD2 (7 bases). This TCR was sampled from a human donor in good health. Some libraries in this study had Jurkat cell RNA spiked in. DNA for the CDR3: TGTGCCTGGAGTCAGGGGCTAGCGGAGGTCAATGAGCAGTTCTTC. Translated, it gives CAWSQGLAEVNEQFF.